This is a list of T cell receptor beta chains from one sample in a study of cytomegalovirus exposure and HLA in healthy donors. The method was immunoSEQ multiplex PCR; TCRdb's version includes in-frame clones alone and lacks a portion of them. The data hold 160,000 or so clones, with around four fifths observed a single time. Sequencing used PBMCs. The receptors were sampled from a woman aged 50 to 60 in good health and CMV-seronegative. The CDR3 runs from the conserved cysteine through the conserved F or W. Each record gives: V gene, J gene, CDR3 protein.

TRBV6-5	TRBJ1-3	CASGRGGGNTIYF
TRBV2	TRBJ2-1	CASSDASGYNEQFF
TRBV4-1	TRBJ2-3	CASSHQGDSTDTQYF
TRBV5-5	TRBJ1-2	CASSLWTVGYGYTF
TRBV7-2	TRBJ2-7	CASSLFSGLLGTGMYF
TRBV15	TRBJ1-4	CATSRGGNEKLFF
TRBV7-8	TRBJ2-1	CASSTTSGPYNEQFF
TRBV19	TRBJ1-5	CASSIRWYDRGDQPQHF
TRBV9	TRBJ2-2	CASSVVSVTGELFF
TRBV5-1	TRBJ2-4	CASSLTGDKNIQYF
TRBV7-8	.	CASALGTGGYEQYF
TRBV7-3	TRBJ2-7	CASSPTGQGNEQYF
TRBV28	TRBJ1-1	CASYRPMNTEAFF
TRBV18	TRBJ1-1	CASSQVGNTEAFF
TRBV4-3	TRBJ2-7	CERDAYEQYF
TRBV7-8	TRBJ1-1	CASSFIHRVENTEAFF
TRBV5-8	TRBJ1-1	CASSLGQMNTEAFF
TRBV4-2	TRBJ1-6	CASSQVHSTGTPNPLHF
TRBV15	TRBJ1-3	CATSRDQGASGNTIYF
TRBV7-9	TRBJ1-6	CASSLGGQGRSPLHF
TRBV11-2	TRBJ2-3	CASSPRRAGGTDTQYF
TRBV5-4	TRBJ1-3	CASSSGQGTSSGNTIYF
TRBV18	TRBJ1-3	CASSPLSRVGEASGNTIYF
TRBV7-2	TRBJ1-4	CASSVIGGGFNEKLFF
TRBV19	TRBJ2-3	CASSIEGTGTDTQYF
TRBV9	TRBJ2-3	CASSVGSGTGFPDTQYF
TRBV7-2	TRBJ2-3	CASSLGDRVPVLQYF
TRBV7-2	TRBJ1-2	CASSASILGYYGYTF
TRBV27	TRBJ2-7	CASSLPGQGGFYEQYF
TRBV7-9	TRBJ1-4	CASSLAGRHGEKLFF
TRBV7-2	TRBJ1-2	CASSWTGNYGYTF
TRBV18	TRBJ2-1	CASSPPRGQEFYNEQFF
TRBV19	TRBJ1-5	CASSTEGAQLGHSNQPQHF
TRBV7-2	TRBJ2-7	CASSLAGDFDPYEQYF
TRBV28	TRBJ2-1	CASSIPRTPRQFF
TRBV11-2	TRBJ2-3	CASSSGGGTVTDTQYF